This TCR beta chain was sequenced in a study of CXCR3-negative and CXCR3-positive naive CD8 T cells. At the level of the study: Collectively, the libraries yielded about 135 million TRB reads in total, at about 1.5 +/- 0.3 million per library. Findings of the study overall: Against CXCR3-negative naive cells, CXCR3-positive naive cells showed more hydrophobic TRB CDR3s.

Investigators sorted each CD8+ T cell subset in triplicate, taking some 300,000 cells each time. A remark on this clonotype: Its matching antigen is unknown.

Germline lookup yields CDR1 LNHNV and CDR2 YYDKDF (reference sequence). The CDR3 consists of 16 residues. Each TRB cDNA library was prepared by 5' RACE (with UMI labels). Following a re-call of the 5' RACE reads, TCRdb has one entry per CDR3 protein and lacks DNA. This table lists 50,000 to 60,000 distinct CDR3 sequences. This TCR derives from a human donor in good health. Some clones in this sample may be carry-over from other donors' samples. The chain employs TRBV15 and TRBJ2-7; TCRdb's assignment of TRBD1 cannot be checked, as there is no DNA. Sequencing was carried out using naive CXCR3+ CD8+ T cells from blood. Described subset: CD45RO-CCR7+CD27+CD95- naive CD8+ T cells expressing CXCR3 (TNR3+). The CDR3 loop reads CATSRVDSYLSYEQYF.